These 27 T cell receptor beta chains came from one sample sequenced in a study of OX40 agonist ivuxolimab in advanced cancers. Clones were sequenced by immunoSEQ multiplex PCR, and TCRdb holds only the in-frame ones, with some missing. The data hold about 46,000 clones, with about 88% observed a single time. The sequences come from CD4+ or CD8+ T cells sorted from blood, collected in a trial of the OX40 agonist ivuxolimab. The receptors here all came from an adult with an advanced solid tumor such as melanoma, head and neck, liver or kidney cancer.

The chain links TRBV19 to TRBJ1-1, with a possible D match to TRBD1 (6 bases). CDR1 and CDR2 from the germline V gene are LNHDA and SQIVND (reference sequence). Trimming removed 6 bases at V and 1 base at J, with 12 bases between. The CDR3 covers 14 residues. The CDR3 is CASRRGGTNTEAFF. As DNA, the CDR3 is TGTGCCAGTAGGAGGGGGGGGACGAACACTGAAGCTTTCTTT.

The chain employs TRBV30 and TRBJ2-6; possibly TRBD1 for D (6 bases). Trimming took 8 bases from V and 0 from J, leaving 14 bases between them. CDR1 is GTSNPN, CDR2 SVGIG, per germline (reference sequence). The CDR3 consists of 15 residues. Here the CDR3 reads CAAHRAPSGANVLTF. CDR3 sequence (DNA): TGTGCCGCTCACAGGGCCCCCTCTGGGGCCAACGTCCTGACTTTC.

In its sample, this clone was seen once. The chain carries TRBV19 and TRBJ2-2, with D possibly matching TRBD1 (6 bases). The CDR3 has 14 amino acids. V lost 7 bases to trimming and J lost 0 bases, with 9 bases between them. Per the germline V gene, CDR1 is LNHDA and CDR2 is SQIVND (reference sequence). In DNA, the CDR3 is TGTGCCAGTATTAGGGGGACGAACACCGGGGAGCTGTTTTTT. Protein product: CASIRGTNTGELFF.

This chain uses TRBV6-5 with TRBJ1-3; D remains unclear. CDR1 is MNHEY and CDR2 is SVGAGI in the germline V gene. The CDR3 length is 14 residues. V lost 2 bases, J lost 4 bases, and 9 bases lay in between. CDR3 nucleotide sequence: TGTGCCAGCAGTTACGCGGGGAACGGAAACACCATATATTTT. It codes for CASSYAGNGNTIYF.

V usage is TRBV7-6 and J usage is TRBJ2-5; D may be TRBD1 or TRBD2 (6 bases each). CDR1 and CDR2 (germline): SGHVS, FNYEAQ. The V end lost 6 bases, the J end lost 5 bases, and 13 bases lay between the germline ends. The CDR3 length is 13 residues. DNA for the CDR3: TGTGCCAGCAGGAGGGGGGCGCTCGAGACCCAGTACTTC. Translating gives CASRRGALETQYF.

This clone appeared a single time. The CDR3 bases are TGCGCCAGCAGCTTGGCTCTAGCGAACACCGGGGAGCTGTTTTTT. Protein sequence: CASSLALANTGELFF. The chain is built from TRBV5-1 and TRBJ2-2; no reliable D call. Trimming left V 0 bases short and J 0 bases short, with 6 bases between. This CDR3 region has 15 residues. Germline CDR1 and CDR2: SGHRS and YFSETQ.

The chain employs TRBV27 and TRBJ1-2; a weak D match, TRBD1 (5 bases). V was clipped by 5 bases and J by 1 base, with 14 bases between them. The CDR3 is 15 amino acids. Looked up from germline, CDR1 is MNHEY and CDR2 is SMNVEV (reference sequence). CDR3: CASSRRTTDNYGYTF. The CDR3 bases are TGTGCCAGCAGTAGAAGGACAACGGATAACTATGGCTACACCTTC.

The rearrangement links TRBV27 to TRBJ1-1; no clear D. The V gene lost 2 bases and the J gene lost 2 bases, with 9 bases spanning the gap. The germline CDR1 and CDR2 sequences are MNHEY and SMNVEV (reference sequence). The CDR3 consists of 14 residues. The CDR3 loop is CASSLQALNTEAFF. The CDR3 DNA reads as TGTGCCAGCAGTTTACAGGCCCTTAACACTGAAGCTTTCTTT.

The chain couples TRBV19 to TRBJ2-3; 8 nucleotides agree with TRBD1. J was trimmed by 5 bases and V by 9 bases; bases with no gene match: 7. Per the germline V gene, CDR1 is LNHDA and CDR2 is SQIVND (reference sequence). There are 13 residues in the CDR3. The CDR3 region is CASRTGFGDTQYF. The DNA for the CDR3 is TGTGCCAGCCGGACAGGGTTTGGAGATACGCAGTATTTT.

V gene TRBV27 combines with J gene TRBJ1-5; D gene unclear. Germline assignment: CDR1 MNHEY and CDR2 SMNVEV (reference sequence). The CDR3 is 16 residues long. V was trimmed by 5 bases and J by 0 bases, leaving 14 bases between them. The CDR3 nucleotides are TGTGCCAGCAGTCCCTGGGGAAGCCTTAGCAATCAGCCCCAGCATTTT. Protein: CASSPWGSLSNQPQHF.

CDR3 residues: CASSPRGEGAKNIQYF. CDR3 DNA: TGTGCCAGCAGCCCTCGGGGGGAGGGGGCAAAAAACATTCAGTACTTC. This rearrangement joins TRBV4-2 to TRBJ2-4; tentatively, D is TRBD1 or TRBD2 (7 bases each). Germline values: CDR1 LGHNA, CDR2 YNFKEQ. The CDR3 sequence is 16 residues long. The V end lost 4 bases, the J end lost 4 bases, and 17 bases lay between the germline ends.

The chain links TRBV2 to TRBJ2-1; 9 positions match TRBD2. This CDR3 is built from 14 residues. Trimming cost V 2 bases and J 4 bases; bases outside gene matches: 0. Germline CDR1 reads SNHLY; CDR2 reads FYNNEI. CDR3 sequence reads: CASSELAGYNEQFF. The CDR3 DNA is TGTGCCAGCAGTGAACTAGCGGGGTACAATGAGCAGTTCTTC.

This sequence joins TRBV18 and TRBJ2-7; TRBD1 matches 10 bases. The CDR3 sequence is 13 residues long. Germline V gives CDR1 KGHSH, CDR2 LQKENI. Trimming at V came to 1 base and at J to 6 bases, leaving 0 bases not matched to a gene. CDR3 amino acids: CASSPRDRGEQYF. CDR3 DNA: TGTGCCAGCTCACCACGGGACAGGGGCGAGCAGTACTTC.

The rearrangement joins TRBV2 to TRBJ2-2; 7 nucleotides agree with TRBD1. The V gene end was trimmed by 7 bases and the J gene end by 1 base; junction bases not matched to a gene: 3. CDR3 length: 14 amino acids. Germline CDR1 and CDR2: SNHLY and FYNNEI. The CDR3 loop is CASTWDRNTGELFF. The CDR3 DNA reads TGTGCCAGCACCTGGGACAGGAACACCGGGGAGCTGTTTTTT.

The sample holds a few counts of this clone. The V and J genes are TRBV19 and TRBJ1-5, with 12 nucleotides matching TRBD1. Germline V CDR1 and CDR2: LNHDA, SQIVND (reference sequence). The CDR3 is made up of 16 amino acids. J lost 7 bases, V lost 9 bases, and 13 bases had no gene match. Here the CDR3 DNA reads TGTGCCAGCCGGAGTCGGGACAGGGGGCTTGAGCAGCCCCAGCATTTT. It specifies CASRSRDRGLEQPQHF.

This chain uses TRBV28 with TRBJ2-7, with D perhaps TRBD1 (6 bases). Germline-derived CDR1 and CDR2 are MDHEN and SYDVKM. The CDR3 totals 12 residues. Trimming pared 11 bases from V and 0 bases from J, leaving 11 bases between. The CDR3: CASNRDSYEQYF. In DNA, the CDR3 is TGTGCCTCAAACAGGGACTCCTACGAGCAGTACTTC. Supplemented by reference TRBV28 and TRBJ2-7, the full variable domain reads DVKVTQSSRYLVKRTGEKVFLECVQDMDHENMFWYRQDPGLGLRLIYFSYDVKMKEKGDIPEGYSVSREKKERFSLILESASTNQTSMYLCASNRDSYEQYFGPGTRLTVT.

CDR3 protein: CASSIEGPPNEKLFF. In DNA, the CDR3 is TGTGCCAGTAGTATAGAGGGCCCCCCGAATGAAAAACTGTTTTTT. The chain is built from TRBV19 and TRBJ1-4, with D uncertain. The germline V gene encodes CDR1 LNHDA and CDR2 SQIVND (reference sequence). The V end lost 0 bases, the J end lost 5 bases, and 10 bases lay between the germline ends. The CDR3 covers 15 residues.

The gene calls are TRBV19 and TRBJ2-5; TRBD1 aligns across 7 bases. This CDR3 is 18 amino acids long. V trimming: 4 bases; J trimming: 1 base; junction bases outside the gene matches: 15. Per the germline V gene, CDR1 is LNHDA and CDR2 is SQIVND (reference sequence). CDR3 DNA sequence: TGTGCCAGTAGTAGATATTCCCCACTGACAGGGACCCAAGAGACCCAGTACTTC. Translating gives CASSRYSPLTGTQETQYF. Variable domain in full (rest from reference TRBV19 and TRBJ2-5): DGGITQSPKYLFRKEGQNVTLSCEQNLNHDAMYWYRQDPGQGLRLIYYSQIVNDFQKGDIAEGYSVSREKKESFPLTVTSAQKNPTAFYLCASSRYSPLTGTQETQYFGPGTRLLVL.

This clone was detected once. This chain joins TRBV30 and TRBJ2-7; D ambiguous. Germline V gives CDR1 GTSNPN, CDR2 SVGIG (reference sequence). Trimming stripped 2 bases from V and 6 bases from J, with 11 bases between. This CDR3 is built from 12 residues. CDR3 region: CAWSLVEREQYF. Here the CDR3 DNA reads TGTGCCTGGAGTCTGGTGGAGCGCGAGCAGTACTTC.

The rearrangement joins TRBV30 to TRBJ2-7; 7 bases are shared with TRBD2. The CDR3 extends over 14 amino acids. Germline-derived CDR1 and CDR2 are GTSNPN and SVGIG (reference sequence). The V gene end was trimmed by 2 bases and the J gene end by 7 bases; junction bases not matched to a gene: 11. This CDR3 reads CAWSLTVPAGEQYF. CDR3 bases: TGTGCCTGGAGTCTCACCGTCCCAGCGGGGGAGCAGTACTTC.

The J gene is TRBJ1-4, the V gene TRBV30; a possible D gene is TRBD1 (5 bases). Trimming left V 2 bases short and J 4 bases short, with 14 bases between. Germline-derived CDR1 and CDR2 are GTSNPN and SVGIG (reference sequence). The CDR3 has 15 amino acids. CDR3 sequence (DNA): TGTGCCTGGAGTAGCCTCCGGACACTTAATGAAAAACTGTTTTTT. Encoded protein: CAWSSLRTLNEKLFF.

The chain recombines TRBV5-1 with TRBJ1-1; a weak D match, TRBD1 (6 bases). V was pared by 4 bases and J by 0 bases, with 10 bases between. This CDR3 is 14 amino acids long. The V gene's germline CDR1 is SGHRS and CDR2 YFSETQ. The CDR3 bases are TGCGCCAGCAGCCATACAGGGATGAACACTGAAGCTTTCTTT. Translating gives CASSHTGMNTEAFF. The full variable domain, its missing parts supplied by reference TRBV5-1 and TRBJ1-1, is KAGVTQTPRYLIKTRGQQVTLSCSPISGHRSVSWYQQTPGQGLQFLFEYFSETQRNKGNFPGRFSGRQFSNSRSEMNVSTLELGDSALYLCASSHTGMNTEAFFGQGTRLTVV.

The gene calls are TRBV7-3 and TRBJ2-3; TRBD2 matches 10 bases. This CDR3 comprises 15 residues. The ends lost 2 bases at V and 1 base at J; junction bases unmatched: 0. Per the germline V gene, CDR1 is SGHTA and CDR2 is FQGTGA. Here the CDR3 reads CASSLLAGGTDTQYF. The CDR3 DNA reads TGTGCCAGCAGCTTACTAGCGGGGGGCACAGATACGCAGTATTTT.

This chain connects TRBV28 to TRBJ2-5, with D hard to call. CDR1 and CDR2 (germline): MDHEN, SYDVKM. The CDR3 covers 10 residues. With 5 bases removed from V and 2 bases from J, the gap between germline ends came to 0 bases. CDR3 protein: CASSQETQYF. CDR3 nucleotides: TGTGCCAGCAGTCAAGAGACCCAGTACTTC. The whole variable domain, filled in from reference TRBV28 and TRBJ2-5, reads DVKVTQSSRYLVKRTGEKVFLECVQDMDHENMFWYRQDPGLGLRLIYFSYDVKMKEKGDIPEGYSVSREKKERFSLILESASTNQTSMYLCASSQETQYFGPGTRLLVL.

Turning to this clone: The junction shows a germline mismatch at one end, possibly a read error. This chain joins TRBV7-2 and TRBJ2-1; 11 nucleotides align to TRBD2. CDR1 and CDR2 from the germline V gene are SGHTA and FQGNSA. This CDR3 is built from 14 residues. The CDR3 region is CASSLAGGVNEQFF. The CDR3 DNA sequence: TGTGCCAGCAGCCTAGCGGGAGGAGTAAATGAGCAGTTCTTC. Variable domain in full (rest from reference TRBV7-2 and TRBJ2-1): GAGVSQSPSNKVTEKGKDVELRCDPISGHTALYWYRQSLGQGLEFLIYFQGNSAPDKSGLPSDRFSAERTGGSVSTLTIQRTQQEDSAVYLCASSLAGGVNEQFFGPGTRLTVL.

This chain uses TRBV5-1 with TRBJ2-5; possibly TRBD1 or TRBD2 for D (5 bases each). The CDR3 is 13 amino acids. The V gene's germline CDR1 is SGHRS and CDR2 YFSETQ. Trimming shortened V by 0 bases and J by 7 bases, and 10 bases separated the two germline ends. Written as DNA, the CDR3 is TGCGCCAGCAGCTTGGCCCTTGGGGGGACCCAGTACTTC. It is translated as CASSLALGGTQYF.

CDR3 DNA sequence: TGTGCCAGCAGAGAGTACGATTCACCCCTCCACTTT. Protein sequence: CASREYDSPLHF. V is TRBV6-5 and J is TRBJ1-6; no firm D call. The length of the CDR3 is 12 residues. The ends were cut back, 6 bases at V and 8 bases at J, with 8 bases in the middle. Germline V gene data show CDR1 as MNHEY and CDR2 as SVGAGI.